What follows are 21 T cell receptor beta chains derived from one specimen sequenced in a study of T-cell memory formation after mild COVID-19. TCRdb recomputed calls from the 5' RACE reads with MiXCR, one row per CDR3 protein. The repertoire consists of approximately 400,000 distinct CDR3 sequences, with approximately 18% occurring once and the leading ten covering 20% to 25%. Source material: PBMCs or a T cell subset sorted from them (not recorded which). These receptors all stem from a man younger than 35 who had mild COVID-19 (a few samples of this study predate the infection). Cell type and time point are not known.

This chain links TRBV6-6 with TRBJ2-6; possibly TRBD1 or TRBD2 for D (5 bases each). This CDR3 contains 19 residues. The germline gives CDR1 MNHNY, CDR2 SVGAGI (reference sequence). Trimming took off 2 bases at V and 0 bases at J, with 17 bases between the two ends. CDR3 DNA: TGTGCCAGCAGTTACCAAACCCCCGGGACGAGCTCTGGGGCCAACGTCCTGACTTTC. Translating it yields CASSYQTPGTSSGANVLTF.

This chain uses TRBV6-2 or TRBV6-3 with TRBJ2-7; tentatively, D is TRBD2 (5 bases). CDR3 length: 12 residues. V was cut by 2 bases and J by 6 bases, with 8 bases left in between. CDR1 is MNHEY and CDR2 is SVGEGT in the germline V gene. The CDR3 nucleotides are TGTGCCAGCAGTTACGGACTCGGCGAGCAGTACGTC. It translates to CASSYGLGEQYV.

There are a few counts of this clonotype. The CDR3 region is CSARDWDSSAKNIQYF. The CDR3 DNA reads as TGCAGTGCTAGAGATTGGGACAGCTCGGCCAAAAACATTCAGTACTTC. The chain employs TRBV20-1 and TRBJ2-4; 7 bases are shared with TRBD1. V dropped 0 bases and J dropped 1; count of bases not matched to a gene: 6. The CDR3 totals 16 residues. Per germline, CDR1 DFQATT and CDR2 SNEGSKA (reference sequence).

V is TRBV12-3 or TRBV12-4 and J is TRBJ1-1; weak D call: TRBD1 (5 bases). Trimming took 3 bases from V and 5 from J, leaving 13 bases between them. This CDR3 has 14 residues. DNA of the CDR3: TGTGCCAGCAGTTTCGGGGGGACGGGGACTGAAGCTTTCTTT. Translating it yields CASSFGGTGTEAFF.

V gene TRBV5-6 combines with J gene TRBJ2-7; D is ambiguous. Per germline, CDR1 SGHDT and CDR2 YYEEEE. V was pared by 1 base and J by 4 bases, with 12 bases between. CDR3 length equals 14 residues. The CDR3 coding sequence is TGTGCCAGCAGCTTGCGCCCGCAGGAATACGAGCAGTACGTC. As protein: CASSLRPQEYEQYV.

The V and J genes are TRBV15 and TRBJ2-7; D is unclear. V dropped 1 base and J dropped 6 bases, with 13 bases sitting between them. The CDR3 totals 14 residues. Germline V gene lookup returns CDR1 LNHNV and CDR2 YYDKDF (reference sequence). CDR3 DNA: TGTGCCACCAGCAGAGCCGGTAGCCCGGGCGAGCAGTACTTC. This gives the protein CATSRAGSPGEQYF.

This clonotype was seen a few times. The chain uses TRBV5-5 and TRBJ1-2, with D possibly being TRBD1 (5 bases). Germline V gene lookup returns CDR1 SGHKS and CDR2 YYEKEE (reference sequence). V shed 2 bases and J shed 2 bases, with 13 bases lying between them. CDR3 length: 15 amino acids. CDR3 in amino acids: CASSLSQGLNYGYTF. DNA for the CDR3: TGTGCCAGCAGCTTAAGTCAGGGACTGAACTATGGCTACACCTTC.

The chain couples TRBV5-1 to TRBJ1-1; 9 bases align to TRBD1. CDR3 length equals 13 residues. From germline, CDR1 is SGHRS and CDR2 YFSETQ. The V segment lost 3 bases and the J segment 8 bases; nucleotides outside the gene matches: 5. CDR3 amino acids: CASSSGGTGEAFF. As DNA, the CDR3 is TGCGCCAGCAGCTCGGGGGGGACAGGGGAAGCTTTCTTT.

CDR3 in DNA: TGTGCCAGCAGCCCCGTAGGTCCCTACAATGAGCAGTTCTTC. Encoded protein: CASSPVGPYNEQFF. This chain links TRBV7-2 with TRBJ2-1, with D hard to call. V was cut by 5 bases and J by 2 bases, with 10 bases left in between. From germline, CDR1 is SGHTA and CDR2 FQGNSA. The CDR3 loop spans 14 amino acids.

This clonotype was picked up many times. The chain is built from TRBV28 and TRBJ2-5, with D possibly being TRBD1 (6 bases). The CDR3 is 15 residues long. From germline, CDR1 is MDHEN and CDR2 SYDVKM. Trimming left V 3 bases short and J 3 bases short, with 14 bases between. The chain's CDR3 is CASSFPTGYEETQYF. The CDR3 DNA sequence: TGTGCCAGCAGTTTCCCCACAGGGTATGAAGAGACCCAGTACTTC.

The V call is TRBV14, the J call TRBJ2-5; D gene ambiguous. This CDR3 comprises 15 residues. Germline CDR1 and CDR2: SGHDN and FVKESK. V gave up 3 bases and J gave up 5 bases, with 16 bases separating them. CDR3 in DNA: TGTGCCAGCAGCCATTTGGCCCTTAACGCGGAGACCCAGTACTTC. Residues: CASSHLALNAETQYF.

The chain employs TRBV3-1 and TRBJ1-1, with D unclear. This CDR3 spans 14 amino acids. The V and J ends lost 0 bases and 3 bases respectively, with 8 bases between them. Germline CDR1 LGHDT, CDR2 YNNKEL (reference sequence). The CDR3 bases are TGTGCCAGCAGCCAAGACGCGGGATACACTGAAGCTTTCTTT. Encoded protein: CASSQDAGYTEAFF. The full variable domain, its missing parts supplied by reference TRBV3-1 and TRBJ1-1, is DTAVSQTPKYLVTQMGNDKSIKCEQNLGHDTMYWYKQDSKKFLKIMFSYNNKELIINETVPNRFSPKSPDKAHLNLHINSLELGDSAVYFCASSQDAGYTEAFFGQGTRLTVV.

V gene TRBV2 combines with J gene TRBJ2-5, with D perhaps matching TRBD2 (5 bases). CDR3 size: 12 residues. The V gene's germline CDR1 is SNHLY and CDR2 FYNNEI. The V end was cut by 5 bases, the J end by 7 bases, with 11 bases between. Here the CDR3 reads CASSRSVWTQYF. The CDR3, as DNA: TGTGCCAGCAGTCGTAGCGTCTGGACCCAGTACTTC.

The rearrangement joins TRBV7-9 to TRBJ2-1; no clear D gene. Germline V gene lookup returns CDR1 SEHNR and CDR2 FQNEAQ (reference sequence). V was trimmed by 5 bases and J by 2 bases, leaving 16 bases between them. CDR3 length: 16 amino acids. DNA for the CDR3: TGTGCCAGCAGCCCAAGAATTACAGTAACCTACAATGAGCAGTTCTTC. It is translated as CASSPRITVTYNEQFF.

This clonotype appeared many times. This chain connects TRBV7-6 to TRBJ2-5; D is possibly TRBD2 (5 bases). The V end was cut by 5 bases, the J end by 5 bases, with 12 bases between. Germline V gene lookup returns CDR1 SGHVS and CDR2 FNYEAQ. The CDR3 has 13 amino acids. The CDR3 coding sequence is TGTGCCAGCAGCACGGGGTTGGGGGAGACCCAGTACTTC. Translated: CASSTGLGETQYF.

This chain joins TRBV6-5 and TRBJ2-2; no clear D gene. The germline gives CDR1 MNHEY, CDR2 SVGAGI. The CDR3 has 13 residues. Deletions cut 6 bases from V and 6 bases from J, with 11 bases between. CDR3 in amino acids: CASRPPLPGELFF. CDR3 DNA sequence: TGTGCCAGCAGACCCCCCCTTCCCGGGGAGCTGTTTTTT.

This clonotype was observed many times. The V call is TRBV6-6, the J call TRBJ1-3, with TRBD1 as a possible D gene (6 bases). With 6 bases removed from V and 0 bases from J, the gap between germline ends came to 9 bases. This CDR3 spans 14 amino acids. The germline CDR1 and CDR2 sequences are MNHNY and SVGAGI (reference sequence). The CDR3 sequence is CASRPGHSGNTIYF. The CDR3, as DNA: TGTGCCAGCAGGCCGGGACACTCTGGAAACACCATATATTTT.

As concerns this clonotype: Germline is not matched at one junction end, which may reflect a read error. This chain's CDR3 is CDSSLFRYEQYF. The CDR3, as DNA: TGTGACAGCAGCTTATTCCGATACGAGCAGTACTTC. The chain joins TRBV7-9 to TRBJ2-7; the D is unclear. The CDR3 totals 12 residues. Germline V gene sequence: CDR1 SEHNR, CDR2 FQNEAQ (reference sequence).

The sample holds a few counts of this clonotype. This rearrangement joins TRBV9 to TRBJ1-2, with 8 bases identical to TRBD1. Germline assignment: CDR1 SGDLS and CDR2 YYNGEE. Trimming cost V 4 bases and J 8 bases; bases outside gene matches: 10. The CDR3 loop spans 14 amino acids. The CDR3 DNA is TGTGCCAGCAGCCCCGCGGACAGGGAAATGGGCTACACCTTC. Translated: CASSPADREMGYTF.

The J gene is TRBJ2-3, the V gene TRBV6-1, with 10 positions matching TRBD2. The V and J ends lost 2 bases and 3 bases, in that order; junction bases with no gene match: 5. Germline values: CDR1 MNHNS, CDR2 SASEGT. There are 16 residues in the CDR3. The CDR3: CASSELVAGGTDTQYF. CDR3 nucleotides: TGTGCCAGCAGTGAACTGGTAGCGGGGGGTACAGATACGCAGTATTTT.

The rearrangement joins TRBV11-2 to TRBJ2-7; no clear D. Trimming stripped 1 base from V and 3 bases from J, with 7 bases between. The CDR3 is 13 residues long. The germline V gene has CDR1 SGHAT and CDR2 FQNNGV. CDR3 residues: CASSLATVYEQYF. CDR3 bases: TGTGCCAGCAGCTTAGCTACCGTCTACGAGCAGTACTTC. The full variable domain, with the rest looked up from reference TRBV11-2 and TRBJ2-7, is EAGVAQSPRYKIIEKRQSVAFWCNPISGHATLYWYQQILGQGPKLLIQFQNNGVVDDSQLPKDRFSAERLKGVDSTLKIQPAKLEDSAVYLCASSLATVYEQYFGPGTRLTVT.